This paragraph reports one T cell receptor (beta chain). Antigen specificity is unknown. At one boundary the junction diverges from the germline segment, which might be a read error. Amplification used 60 Vbeta primers and 13 Jbeta primers. Sequencing used immunoSEQ multiplex PCR; TCRdb keeps in-frame clones, though not all of them. Of about 110,000 clones listed, 69% are singletons. This entry is derived from a study of cytomegalovirus exposure and HLA in healthy donors. Study-wide context: The study placed about 81% of its approximately 400 genotyped donors in the Caucasian-associated ancestry cluster.

The CDR3 consists of 18 residues. CDR1 is LNHDA and CDR2 is SQIVND in the germline V gene (reference sequence). Overall study results and limits: Owing to their indistinguishability, certain V segments, notably TRBV6-2 and TRBV6-3, were excluded.

The source is a woman aged 70 to 79 in good health and CMV-seropositive. Specimen: PBMCs. The rearrangement joins TRBV19 to TRBJ1-3, with TRBD1 identical over 7 bases. The CDR3 DNA reads as TGTGCCAGTACTATATTCCTACCGGGGACAGTTACTGGAAACACCATATATTTT. Its translation is CASTIFLPGTVTGNTIYF.